Below, 25 T cell receptor beta chains from the same sample are listed, as sequenced in a study of shared clonotypes between healthy human individuals. Assay used: immunoSEQ multiplex PCR; TCRdb lists only in-frame clones, some missing. This sample has 2,500,000 or so clones, with approximately 94% found just once. Sequences were obtained from naive CD4+ T cells sorted from blood. The subset denotes: CD45RA+ positively selected. Receptors were obtained from a man aged 18-30 years in good health.

The chain recombines TRBV2 with TRBJ2-7; 8 nucleotides align to TRBD2. The CDR3 has 14 residues. Trimming at V came to 8 bases and at J to 0 bases, leaving 6 bases not matched to a gene. CDR1 and CDR2 from the germline V gene are SNHLY and FYNNEI. CDR3 sequence reads: CASAGGVSSYEQYF. Here the CDR3 DNA reads TGTGCCAGCGCCGGGGGGGTTAGCTCCTACGAGCAGTACTTC.

The rearrangement joins TRBV10-3 to TRBJ2-7; TRBD2 is a possible D gene (5 bases). CDR1 ENHRY and CDR2 SYGVKD come from the germline V gene. The CDR3 is 15 amino acids. With 2 bases removed from V and 2 bases from J, the gap between germline ends came to 13 bases. The CDR3 nucleotides are TGTGCCATCAGTGAGGCGACTACCGACCCCTACGAGCAGTACTTC. Its translation is CAISEATTDPYEQYF.

The chain uses TRBV7-9 and TRBJ1-1, with TRBD1 matching 9 bases. Trimming took 6 bases from V and 0 from J; bases not matched to a gene: 5. The CDR3 is made up of 15 amino acids. Germline V lookup: CDR1 SEHNR, CDR2 FQNEAQ (reference sequence). The CDR3 loop reads CASSSGTGLNTEAFF. For the CDR3, the DNA is TGTGCCAGCAGTTCCGGGACAGGGTTGAACACTGAAGCTTTCTTT.

This sequence joins TRBV6-5 and TRBJ2-1; D could derive from TRBD1 or TRBD2 (5 bases each). CDR1 and CDR2 (germline): MNHEY, SVGAGI. The CDR3 contains 14 residues. Trimming took 4 bases from V and 3 from J, leaving 10 bases between them. The CDR3 protein is CASSWDGRYNEQFF. The CDR3 nucleotides read TGTGCCAGCAGTTGGGACGGTCGCTACAATGAGCAGTTCTTC.

Points on this clone: This CDR3 is also generated by other DNA sequences in the sample. V is TRBV5-1 and J is TRBJ2-3; D is possibly TRBD2 (5 bases). V was clipped by 3 bases and J by 7 bases, with 9 bases between them. Germline values: CDR1 SGHRS, CDR2 YFSETQ. This CDR3 is built from 12 residues. The CDR3 DNA sequence: TGCGCCAGCAGCTCCGAGGGTTATACGCAGTATTTT. It codes for CASSSEGYTQYF.

V and J are TRBV19 and TRBJ1-5; TRBD1 aligns across 8 bases. Germline V gives CDR1 LNHDA, CDR2 SQIVND (reference sequence). This CDR3 has 16 residues. V lost 3 bases and J lost 4; bases outside the gene matches: 8. In DNA form, the CDR3 reads TGTGCCAGTAGTATTCTGACAGGGGAGGCGAATCAGCCCCAGCATTTT. Translation gives CASSILTGEANQPQHF.

This clone has just one count. This chain joins TRBV19 and TRBJ1-1, with D maybe TRBD1 (5 bases). The CDR3 totals 15 residues. Germline-derived CDR1 and CDR2 are LNHDA and SQIVND (reference sequence). V was pared by 1 base and J by 4 bases, with 13 bases between. The CDR3 DNA sequence: TGTGCCAGTAGTATAGGCGCCGCTAGGGGCACTGAAGCTTTCTTT. It is translated as CASSIGAARGTEAFF.

The chain links TRBV5-1 to TRBJ1-4; the match to TRBD1 covers 7 bases. This CDR3 is built from 17 residues. The junction had 15 bases not matched to a gene; V was cut back by 0 bases and J by 10 bases. Germline V CDR1 and CDR2: SGHRS, YFSETQ. The DNA for the CDR3 is TGCGCCAGCAGCTTGGAAGGGTCCGGGACATCAGGGGGAAAACTGTTTTTT. This gives the protein CASSLEGSGTSGGKLFF.

The rearrangement uses TRBV11-2 and TRBJ1-6; unclear D gene. The CDR3 has 13 amino acids. Germline CDR1 is SGHAT and CDR2 is FQNNGV. V was shortened by 5 bases and J by 7 bases, with 9 bases between the two germline ends. The CDR3 protein is CASSPRGNSPLHF. Written as DNA, the CDR3 is TGTGCCAGCAGCCCCCGTGGAAATTCACCCCTCCACTTT. Looking up the rest from reference TRBV11-2 and TRBJ1-6 gives the full variable domain: EAGVAQSPRYKIIEKRQSVAFWCNPISGHATLYWYQQILGQGPKLLIQFQNNGVVDDSQLPKDRFSAERLKGVDSTLKIQPAKLEDSAVYLCASSPRGNSPLHFGNGTRLTVT.

J is TRBJ2-7 and V is TRBV7-2; TRBD1 matches at 11 bases. J was trimmed by 3 bases and V by 4 bases; bases with no gene match: 8. Germline loops: CDR1 SGHTA, CDR2 FQGNSA. CDR3 size: 16 residues. Here the CDR3 reads CASSWELGTGGYEQYF. As DNA, the CDR3 is TGTGCCAGCAGCTGGGAATTGGGGACAGGGGGCTACGAGCAGTACTTC. Based on the CDR3 plus reference TRBV7-2 and TRBJ2-7, the full variable domain is GAGVSQSPSNKVTEKGKDVELRCDPISGHTALYWYRQSLGQGLEFLIYFQGNSAPDKSGLPSDRFSAERTGGSVSTLTIQRTQQEDSAVYLCASSWELGTGGYEQYFGPGTRLTVT.

The CDR3 reads CASSGTSGTNEQFF. CDR3 sequence (DNA): TGTGCCAGCAGCGGGACTAGCGGAACCAATGAGCAGTTCTTC. This chain connects TRBV9 to TRBJ2-1; TRBD2 aligns across 10 bases. Germline CDR1 reads SGDLS; CDR2 reads YYNGEE. Trimming at V came to 3 bases and at J to 6 bases, leaving 3 bases not matched to a gene. The CDR3 length is 14 residues.

This chain joins TRBV5-1 and TRBJ2-1; 13 bases align to TRBD2. In germline, CDR1 is SGHRS, CDR2 YFSETQ. This CDR3 is 17 amino acids long. Trimming cost V 1 base and J 4 bases; bases outside gene matches: 5. The CDR3 loop reads CASSLRSTSGRYNEQFF. DNA for the CDR3: TGCGCCAGCAGCTTGAGGTCGACTAGCGGGAGGTACAATGAGCAGTTCTTC. The entire variable domain, with the rest obtained from reference TRBV5-1 and TRBJ2-1, is as follows: KAGVTQTPRYLIKTRGQQVTLSCSPISGHRSVSWYQQTPGQGLQFLFEYFSETQRNKGNFPGRFSGRQFSNSRSEMNVSTLELGDSALYLCASSLRSTSGRYNEQFFGPGTRLTVL.

The chain is built from TRBV6-5 and TRBJ1-1; D may be TRBD1 (6 bases). V was shortened by 5 bases and J by 4 bases, with 17 bases between the two germline ends. Per the germline V gene, CDR1 is MNHEY and CDR2 is SVGAGI. CDR3 length equals 15 residues. The CDR3 nucleotides read TGTGCCAGCAGTCCCGGGACACCCCCCGGCACTGAAGCTTTCTTT. This encodes CASSPGTPPGTEAFF.

The chain couples TRBV19 to TRBJ2-2, with a possible D match to TRBD2 (6 bases). The CDR3 is made up of 15 amino acids. V was trimmed by 3 bases and J by 6 bases, leaving 14 bases between them. The germline V gene has CDR1 LNHDA and CDR2 SQIVND (reference sequence). The CDR3 nucleotides read TGTGCCAGTAGTATTCGGGAGTACGTCCCCGGGGAGCTGTTTTTT. Encoded protein: CASSIREYVPGELFF.

The chain is built from TRBV5-1 and TRBJ1-4, with TRBD1 as a possible D gene (5 bases). CDR1 SGHRS and CDR2 YFSETQ come from the germline V gene. The CDR3 is made up of 16 amino acids. V was trimmed by 0 bases and J by 5 bases, leaving 14 bases between them. Written as DNA, the CDR3 is TGCGCCAGCAGCTTGGGGCTAGGGACGGCAAATGAAAAACTGTTTTTT. Amino acid sequence: CASSLGLGTANEKLFF. The variable domain in full, completed from reference TRBV5-1 and TRBJ1-4, reads KAGVTQTPRYLIKTRGQQVTLSCSPISGHRSVSWYQQTPGQGLQFLFEYFSETQRNKGNFPGRFSGRQFSNSRSEMNVSTLELGDSALYLCASSLGLGTANEKLFFGSGTQLSVL.

The V call is TRBV30, the J call TRBJ2-5; 7 bases agree with TRBD1. Per the germline V gene, CDR1 is GTSNPN and CDR2 is SVGIG (reference sequence). The trim removed 2 bases at V and 5 bases at J, leaving 5 bases unmatched. This CDR3 comprises 13 residues. CDR3 sequence: CAWSPGGVETQYF. The DNA for the CDR3 is TGTGCCTGGAGTCCAGGGGGAGTGGAGACCCAGTACTTC.

The sample holds a few counts of this clone. The CDR3 region has the DNA TGTGCCACCAGGGACAGGGTTACTTCTAGCAATCAGCCCCAGCATTTT. Residues: CATRDRVTSSNQPQHF. The J gene is TRBJ1-5, the V gene TRBV15, with 8 bases matching TRBD1. The CDR3 runs 16 residues. Germline values: CDR1 LNHNV, CDR2 YYDKDF (reference sequence). V was clipped by 6 bases and J by 0 bases; unmatched bases: 7.

The chain couples TRBV7-2 to TRBJ1-2; a weak D match, TRBD1 (6 bases). Trimming cost V 5 bases and J 2 bases, with 9 bases left between them. Looked up from germline, CDR1 is SGHTA and CDR2 is FQGNSA. The length of the CDR3 is 13 residues. CDR3 sequence: CASSRTENYGYTF. Here the CDR3 DNA reads TGTGCCAGCAGCCGGACAGAGAACTATGGCTACACCTTC. The entire variable domain, with the rest obtained from reference TRBV7-2 and TRBJ1-2, is as follows: GAGVSQSPSNKVTEKGKDVELRCDPISGHTALYWYRQSLGQGLEFLIYFQGNSAPDKSGLPSDRFSAERTGGSVSTLTIQRTQQEDSAVYLCASSRTENYGYTFGSGTRLTVV.

The V and J genes are TRBV7-9 and TRBJ2-7; 7 positions agree with TRBD1. This CDR3 contains 15 residues. Germline V CDR1 and CDR2: SEHNR, FQNEAQ (reference sequence). Trimming cost V 5 bases and J 2 bases; bases outside gene matches: 9. CDR3 sequence: CASSMDRQGAYEQYF. The CDR3 DNA sequence: TGTGCCAGCAGCATGGACAGGCAGGGCGCCTACGAGCAGTACTTC.

The CDR3 bases are TGTGCCAGCACCCTCCCGGGACAGGGAGGCTACACCTTC. It translates to CASTLPGQGGYTF. This chain links TRBV6-5 with TRBJ1-2; 9 bases are a match to TRBD1. Per the germline V gene, CDR1 is MNHEY and CDR2 is SVGAGI. This CDR3 spans 13 amino acids. Trimming removed 7 bases from V and 8 bases from J; junction bases left unmatched: 8.

This CDR3 is CASSPSTGMAGNTIYF. DNA of the CDR3: TGTGCCAGCTCACCATCGACAGGGATGGCTGGAAACACCATATATTTT. The chain carries TRBV18 and TRBJ1-3, with 7 bases identical to TRBD1. The CDR3 loop spans 16 amino acids. With V trimmed by 2 bases and J by 2 bases, 6 bases remained unmatched. Per germline, CDR1 KGHSH and CDR2 LQKENI. The whole variable domain, remainder taken from reference TRBV18 and TRBJ1-3, is NAGVMQNPRHLVRRRGQEARLRCSPMKGHSHVYWYRQLPEEGLKFMVYLQKENIIDESGMPKERFSAEFPKEGPSILRIQQVVRGDSAAYFCASSPSTGMAGNTIYFGEGSWLTVV.

In DNA, the CDR3 is TGTGCCAGCAGTCGGGACAATCATCAGCCCCAGCATTTT. This encodes CASSRDNHQPQHF. The chain has TRBV6-5 and TRBJ1-5; D possibly corresponds to TRBD1 (6 bases). The V and J ends lost 5 bases and 5 bases respectively, with 10 bases between them. Per the germline V gene, CDR1 is MNHEY and CDR2 is SVGAGI. The CDR3 spans 13 residues.

The DNA for the CDR3 is TGTGCCAGCAGCTTAGCGTACGGCGGCTCCTACGAGCAGTACTTC. Translating it yields CASSLAYGGSYEQYF. The chain uses TRBV7-2 and TRBJ2-7, with no clear D. The V gene lost 0 bases and the J gene lost 0 bases, with 9 bases spanning the gap. The CDR3 covers 15 residues. The germline V gene has CDR1 SGHTA and CDR2 FQGNSA. Full variable domain (missing parts from reference TRBV7-2 and TRBJ2-7): GAGVSQSPSNKVTEKGKDVELRCDPISGHTALYWYRQSLGQGLEFLIYFQGNSAPDKSGLPSDRFSAERTGGSVSTLTIQRTQQEDSAVYLCASSLAYGGSYEQYFGPGTRLTVT.

The CDR3 protein is CANSLAGEVYNEQFF. CDR3 DNA sequence: TGTGCCAACTCCCTAGCGGGAGAGGTCTACAATGAGCAGTTCTTC. The chain employs TRBV6-1 and TRBJ2-1; TRBD2 matches 10 bases. This CDR3 is built from 15 residues. J gave up 3 bases and V 10 bases, and 9 bases lay outside the gene matches. Per the germline V gene, CDR1 is MNHNS and CDR2 is SASEGT.

The chain is built from TRBV2 and TRBJ2-2; 11 nucleotides align to TRBD1. The CDR3 is 16 residues long. With 8 bases clipped from V and 8 bases from J, the junction kept 13 bases outside the gene matches. Germline loops: CDR1 SNHLY, CDR2 FYNNEI. The DNA for the CDR3 is TGTGCCAGCGGACAGGGGGCCTCGGCGGGTATTGGGGAGCTGTTTTTT. Translating it yields CASGQGASAGIGELFF.